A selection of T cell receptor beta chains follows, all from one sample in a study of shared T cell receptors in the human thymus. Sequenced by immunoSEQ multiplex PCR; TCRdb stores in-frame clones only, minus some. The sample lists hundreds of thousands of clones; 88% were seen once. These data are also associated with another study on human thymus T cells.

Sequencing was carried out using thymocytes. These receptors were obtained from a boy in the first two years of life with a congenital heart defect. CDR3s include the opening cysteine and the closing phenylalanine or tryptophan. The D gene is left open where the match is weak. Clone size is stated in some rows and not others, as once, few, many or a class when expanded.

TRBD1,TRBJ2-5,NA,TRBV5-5,TGTGCCAGCAGCTCCACAGGGGTGGAGACCCAGTACTTC,CASSSTGVETQYF
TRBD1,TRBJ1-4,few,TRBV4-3,TGCGCCAGCAGCCCCAATGGAGACAGGGAACTGTTTTTT,CASSPNGDRELFF
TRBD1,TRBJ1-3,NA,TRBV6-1,TGTGCCAGCAGTGGATGGGGATTCACAGGGGGAGCTGGAAACACCATATATTTT,CASSGWGFTGGAGNTIYF
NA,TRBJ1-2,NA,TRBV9,TGTGCCAGCAGCGTAGAGCCCTCTCGGGGGTGGGGAGGCTACACCTTC,CASSVEPSRGWGGYTF
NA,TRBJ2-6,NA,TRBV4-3,TGCGCCAGCAGCCAAGGCGGGGAGTGGCCCTTCTCTGGGGCCAACGTCCTGACTTTC,CASSQGGEWPFSGANVLTF
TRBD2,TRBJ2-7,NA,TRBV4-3,TGCGCCAGCAGCCCCTCGTTCCAGCGGGGGCTAGGGCAGTACTTC,CASSPSFQRGLGQYF
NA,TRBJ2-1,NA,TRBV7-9,TGTGCCAGCAGCCCCCGGCGGCTAGCGTACAATGAGCAGTTCTTC,CASSPRRLAYNEQFF
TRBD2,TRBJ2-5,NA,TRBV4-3,TGCGCCAGCAGCCAAGACCCCTCTGGGAGGGTAGGGACCCAGTACTTC,CASSQDPSGRVGTQYF
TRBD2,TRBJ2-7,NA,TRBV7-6,TGTGCCAGCAGCTTAAGGGGACTAGCGGGTCCCTACGAGCAGTACTTC,CASSLRGLAGPYEQYF
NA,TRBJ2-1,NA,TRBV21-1,TGTGCCAGCAGCGGGGGACTAGCGGACTACAATGAGCAGTTCTTC,CASSGGLADYNEQFF
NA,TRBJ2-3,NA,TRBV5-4,TGTGCCAGCAGCTTGCCGGGGGTGGCAGATACGCAGTATTTT,CASSLPGVADTQYF
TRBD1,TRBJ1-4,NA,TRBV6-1,TGTGCCAGCAGTGAACTGACAGGGCTTAATGAAAAACTGTTTTTT,CASSELTGLNEKLFF
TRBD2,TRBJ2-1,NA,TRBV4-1,TGCGCCAGCAGCCAAGAGAGGACTAGCGGGGTGCTCTACAATGAGCAGTTCTTC,CASSQERTSGVLYNEQFF
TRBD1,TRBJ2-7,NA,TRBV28,TGTGCCAGCCGCGGGACAGGGGTTTCCTACGAGCAGTACTTC,CASRGTGVSYEQYF
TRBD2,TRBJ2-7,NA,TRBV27,TGTGCCAGCAGTCCAGCTATTAGCGGGAGCTCCAACGAGCAGTACTTC,CASSPAISGSSNEQYF
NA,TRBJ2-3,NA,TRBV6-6,TGTGCCAGCATGGTAGCGGAGAGCACAGATACGCAGTATTTT,CASMVAESTDTQYF
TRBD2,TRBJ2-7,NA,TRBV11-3,TGTGCCAGCAGCTTTGCCCCAGCGGGAGTACCCGTGCAGTACTTC,CASSFAPAGVPVQYF
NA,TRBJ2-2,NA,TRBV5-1,TGCGCCAGCAGCTTTGGCCCCCGCGGTTCGCAAGCGAACACCGGGGAGCTGTTTTTT,CASSFGPRGSQANTGELFF
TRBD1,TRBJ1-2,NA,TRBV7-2,TGTGCCAGCAGCTCCCGATTCCCGGGACAGGATAACTATGGCTACACCTTC,CASSSRFPGQDNYGYTF
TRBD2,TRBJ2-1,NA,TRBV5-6,TGTGCCAGCAGCTGGGAGGGCGGGGCTGGCTGGAATGAGCAGTTCTTC,CASSWEGGAGWNEQFF
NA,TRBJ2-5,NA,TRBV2,TGTGCCAGCAGTGACCAGGCGGAGACCCAGTACTTC,CASSDQAETQYF
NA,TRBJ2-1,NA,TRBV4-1,TGCGCCAGCAGCCAAGTGGGCCCCAATGAGCAGTTCTTC,CASSQVGPNEQFF
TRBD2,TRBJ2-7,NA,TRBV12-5,TGTGCTAGTGGTTTGAGCGGGCGCGGGGGCGAGCAGTACTTC,CASGLSGRGGEQYF
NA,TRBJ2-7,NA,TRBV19,TGTGCCAGTAGTATGAGGGGACATATCTCCTACGAGCAGTACTTC,CASSMRGHISYEQYF
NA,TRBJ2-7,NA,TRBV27,TGTGCCAGCAGTTTGGGGCCCGGCTCCTACGAGCAGTACTTC,CASSLGPGSYEQYF
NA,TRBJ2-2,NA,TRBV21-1,TGTGCCAGCATCCGGAGAGGGAGGACCGGGGAGCTGTTTTTT,CASIRRGRTGELFF
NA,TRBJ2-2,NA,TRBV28,TGTGCCAGCAGTTTCGACAGTATAACCGGGGAGCTGTTTTTT,CASSFDSITGELFF
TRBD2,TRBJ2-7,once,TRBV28,TGTGCCACCTTAGACGGGGGGTCCCTCGAGCAGTACTTC,CATLDGGSLEQYF
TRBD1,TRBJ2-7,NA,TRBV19,TGTGCCAGTAGTCTCGACAGGGCAGCGTCCTACGAGCAGTACTTC,CASSLDRAASYEQYF
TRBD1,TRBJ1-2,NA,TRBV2,TGTGCCAGCCTCCGGGACAGCTATGGCTACACCTTC,CASLRDSYGYTF
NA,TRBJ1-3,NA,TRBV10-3,TGTGCCATCAGTCGACTGATCTCTGGAAACACCATATATTTT,CAISRLISGNTIYF
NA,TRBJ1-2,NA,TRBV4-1,TGCGCCAGCAGCCAAGATGGAAGGACAAGTTATGGCTACACCTTC,CASSQDGRTSYGYTF
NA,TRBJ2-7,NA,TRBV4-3,TGCGCCAGCAGCCAAGAGGAGGGCAGCCCCTACGAGCAGTACTTC,CASSQEEGSPYEQYF
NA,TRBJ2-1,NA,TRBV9,TGTGCCAGCAGCGTAGTGGGACATCCGACCGACAATGAGCAGTTCTTC,CASSVVGHPTDNEQFF
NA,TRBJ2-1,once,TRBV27,TGTGCCAGCAGTCGCCTTGGGGCCGATGAGCAGTTCTTC,CASSRLGADEQFF
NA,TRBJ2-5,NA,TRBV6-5,TGTGCCACCATATTGTCGACAGGTCGGCAAGAGACCCAGTACTTC,CATILSTGRQETQYF
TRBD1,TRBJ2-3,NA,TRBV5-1,TGCGCCAGCGCGACAGGGTCGGTGCGAGATACGCAGTATTTT,CASATGSVRDTQYF
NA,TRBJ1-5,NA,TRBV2,TGTGCCAGCGGGCACAGGTGTCGCTGGAGTCAGCCCCAGCATTTT,CASGHRCRWSQPQHF
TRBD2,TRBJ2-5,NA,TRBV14,TGTGCCAGCAGCCAAGTAATAGCGGGGGAACAAGAGACCCAGTACTTC,CASSQVIAGEQETQYF
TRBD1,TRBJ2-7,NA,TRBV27,TGTGCCAGCAGTCAGACAGGGGAACACTACGAGCAGTACTTC,CASSQTGEHYEQYF